The 14 T cell receptor beta chains given below trace back to one sample, sequenced in a study of shared clonotypes between healthy human individuals. Assay: immunoSEQ multiplex PCR; the TCRdb copy retains only in-frame clones and omits some. The sample records some 660,000 clones, more than 70% being singletons. Specimen: memory CD4+ T cells sorted from blood. The subset was: CD45RA-negative fraction. These receptors originate from a woman in her 30s in good health.

The chain has TRBV13 and TRBJ2-4; D is possibly TRBD1 (5 bases). Germline V CDR1 and CDR2: PRHDT, FYEKMQ (reference sequence). V was shortened by 1 base and J by 1 base, with 8 bases between the two germline ends. This CDR3 is 15 amino acids long. The CDR3 sequence: CASSLEGVAKNIQYF. The CDR3 DNA sequence: TGTGCCAGCAGCTTAGAAGGGGTGGCCAAAAACATTCAGTACTTC.

This chain uses TRBV27 with TRBJ1-5, with a tentative D call TRBD1 (6 bases). V was trimmed by 3 bases and J by 6 bases, leaving 12 bases between them. CDR3 length: 14 residues. In germline, CDR1 is MNHEY, CDR2 SMNVEV (reference sequence). CDR3 protein: CASSFLGGGQPQHF. CDR3 bases: TGTGCCAGCAGTTTCCTAGGGGGGGGTCAGCCCCAGCATTTT.

This sequence joins TRBV28 and TRBJ1-1, with a possible D match to TRBD1 (5 bases). The CDR3 has 11 amino acids. V lost 5 bases, J lost 10 bases, and 11 bases lay in between. The germline V gene has CDR1 MDHEN and CDR2 SYDVKM. The CDR3 nucleotides read TGTGCCAGCAGTCTGACGGGGGGAGCTTTCTTT. Residues: CASSLTGGAFF. The whole variable domain, remainder taken from reference TRBV28 and TRBJ1-1, is DVKVTQSSRYLVKRTGEKVFLECVQDMDHENMFWYRQDPGLGLRLIYFSYDVKMKEKGDIPEGYSVSREKKERFSLILESASTNQTSMYLCASSLTGGAFFGQGTRLTVV.

The chain combines TRBV18 with TRBJ2-7; a possible D gene is TRBD1 (6 bases). With 6 bases removed from V and 5 bases from J, the gap between germline ends came to 17 bases. The CDR3 sequence is 14 residues long. Germline-derived CDR1 and CDR2 are KGHSH and LQKENI. Written as DNA, the CDR3 is TGTGCCAGCTCGCGCCGGCAGGGGCTCCACGAGCAGTACTTC. It codes for CASSRRQGLHEQYF.

The V and J genes are TRBV7-9 and TRBJ2-7, with 9 bases identical to TRBD1. This CDR3 spans 15 amino acids. Per germline, CDR1 SEHNR and CDR2 FQNEAQ (reference sequence). V was pared by 6 bases and J by 1 base, with 7 bases of the junction left unmatched. The DNA of the CDR3 is TGTGCCAGCAGTCTTTCCGGGACAGGGTCCTACGAGCAGTACTTC. This gives the protein CASSLSGTGSYEQYF.

This clone appeared a few times. In nucleotides, the CDR3 is TGTGCCAGCAGCAAAGTCCACAATGAGCAGTTCTTC. Translated, it gives CASSKVHNEQFF. The chain recombines TRBV21-1 with TRBJ2-1. TRBV21-1 is reported as a pseudogene. The CDR3 consists of 12 residues.

V usage is TRBV4-2 and J usage is TRBJ1-6; 8 bases align to TRBD1. Germline trimming cut 3 bases from V and 7 bases from J; bases unmatched to any gene: 5. CDR3 length: 15 amino acids. Germline-derived CDR1 and CDR2 are LGHNA and YNFKEQ. The CDR3 region is CASSHPDRENSPLHF. DNA of the CDR3: TGTGCCAGCAGCCACCCGGACAGGGAGAATTCACCCCTCCACTTT.

The chain is built from TRBV9 and TRBJ2-2; either TRBD1 or TRBD2 may supply D (6 bases each). Germline loops: CDR1 SGDLS, CDR2 YYNGEE. The germline V and J ends were trimmed by 7 bases and 3 bases, with 13 bases remaining between them. This CDR3 region has 14 residues. The CDR3 region is CASRGQGDTGELFF. CDR3 DNA: TGTGCCAGCCGGGGGCAGGGAGACACCGGGGAGCTGTTTTTT.

This chain links TRBV4-1 with TRBJ1-6; 8 bases line up with TRBD1. The trim removed 2 bases at V and 10 bases at J, leaving 7 bases unmatched. CDR3 size: 15 residues. In germline, CDR1 is MGHRA, CDR2 YSYEKL. The chain's CDR3 is CASSQTGTGRSPLHF. The CDR3 nucleotides are TGCGCCAGCAGCCAAACCGGGACAGGACGGTCACCCCTCCACTTT.

The chain links TRBV25-1 to TRBJ2-5; 8 nucleotides match TRBD2. From germline, CDR1 is MGHDK and CDR2 SYGVNS. The CDR3 runs 13 residues. V was clipped by 3 bases and J by 5 bases; unmatched bases: 2. DNA of the CDR3: TGTGCCAGCAGTGATCCGGGAGGGGAGACCCAGTACTTC. Translation: CASSDPGGETQYF.

The genes are TRBV18 and TRBJ2-5; 7 bases fit TRBD1. CDR1 and CDR2 (germline): KGHSH, LQKENI. CDR3 length: 17 residues. V lost 2 bases, J lost 2 bases, and 11 bases stayed unmatched. CDR3 residues: CASSPIMGQSSQETQYF. The DNA of the CDR3 is TGTGCCAGCTCACCAATTATGGGACAGAGTTCTCAAGAGACCCAGTACTTC.

This CDR3 reads CASRLLNTEAFF. DNA of the CDR3: TGTGCCAGCCGTCTGCTGAACACTGAAGCTTTCTTT. This chain links TRBV2 with TRBJ1-1; D gene ambiguous. The CDR3 extends over 12 amino acids. V was shortened by 8 bases and J by 0 bases, with 7 bases between the two germline ends. Germline CDR1 reads SNHLY; CDR2 reads FYNNEI.

The chain is built from TRBV21-1 and TRBJ1-2; TRBD1 reflects the table's D call only, with no check against the DNA. TRBV21-1 is classified as a pseudogene. The CDR3 length is 15 residues. The CDR3 region is CASSKGGDRHYGYTF. The DNA of the CDR3 is TGTGCCAGCAGCAAAGGCGGGGACAGGCACTATGGCTACACCTTC.

The V and J genes are TRBV28 and TRBJ1-4; maybe TRBD1 (6 bases). The V gene lost 4 bases and the J gene lost 10 bases, with 16 bases spanning the gap. This CDR3 is 14 amino acids long. Germline V gene data show CDR1 as MDHEN and CDR2 as SYDVKM. The CDR3 sequence is CASSSPAGGGKLFF. For the CDR3, the DNA is TGTGCCAGCAGTTCCCCGGCCGGGGGCGGAAAACTGTTTTTT.